One and the same sample provided the 17 T cell receptor beta chains below, sequenced in a study of blood T cells in healthy people across ages. Alongside a J-beta primer mix, a sample-barcoded 5' primer served in a second PCR lasting roughly 6 to 12 cycles. In TCRdb, the 5' RACE reads were re-called with MiXCR into one record per CDR3 protein. The sample contains some 1.7 million distinct CDR3 sequences, approximately 30% of which appear only once. The sequenced sample was blood. Source of these receptors: a woman in her twenties or thirties in good health.

This chain uses TRBV18 with TRBJ2-7; D ambiguous. CDR1 and CDR2 from the germline V gene are KGHSH and LQKENI. Trimming removed 3 bases at V and 1 base at J, with 13 bases between. This CDR3 comprises 15 residues. The CDR3 sequence: CASSPDRTDSYEQYF. The CDR3 DNA is TGTGCCAGCTCACCCGATAGGACGGATTCCTACGAGCAGTACTTC.

This chain uses TRBV19 with TRBJ2-7, with 7 nucleotides matching TRBD1. CDR3 length: 13 amino acids. The V segment lost 4 bases and the J segment 4 bases; nucleotides outside the gene matches: 4. Germline V lookup: CDR1 LNHDA, CDR2 SQIVND (reference sequence). This CDR3 reads CASSKGQLYEQYF. In nucleotides, the CDR3 is TGTGCCAGTAGTAAGGGACAGCTTTACGAGCAGTACTTC.

This clonotype was found many times. The J gene is TRBJ2-1, the V gene TRBV29-1; D unclear. Trimming cost V 0 bases and J 3 bases, with 9 bases left between them. Per germline, CDR1 SQVTM and CDR2 ANQGSEA. The CDR3 totals 14 residues. CDR3 in DNA: TGCAGCGTTGAAGAACCGGCTCACTACAATGAGCAGTTCTTC. Its protein product is CSVEEPAHYNEQFF.

V gene TRBV12-3 or TRBV12-4 combines with J gene TRBJ2-1; TRBD1 might be the D (5 bases). The CDR3 has 11 amino acids. Trimming took 6 bases from V and 15 from J, leaving 15 bases between them. This CDR3 is CASSPRARLFF. The CDR3 DNA follows: TGTGCCAGCAGCCCCAGGGCCAGACTGTTCTTC.

The table lists this clonotype with a few counts. The chain combines TRBV6-1 with TRBJ1-2; D possibly corresponds to TRBD1 (6 bases). CDR3 length: 14 amino acids. V was shortened by 6 bases and J by 5 bases, with 16 bases between the two germline ends. CDR1 MNHNS and CDR2 SASEGT come from the germline V gene. In DNA form, the CDR3 reads TGTGCCAGCAGGACCCAGGGGATCGGGTATGGCTACACCTTC. The encoded protein is CASRTQGIGYGYTF.

In its sample, this clonotype was seen a few times. An end of the junction does not agree with germline; a read error may underlie this. The rearrangement links TRBV28 to TRBJ2-4; the D is unclear. This CDR3 contains 15 residues. Germline-derived CDR1 and CDR2 are MDHEN and SYDVKM. The CDR3 nucleotides are TGTGCCAGCAGGGACCGGGTGCGTGGCAAAAACATTCGGTACTTC. It translates to CASRDRVRGKNIRYF.

This clonotype was counted between two and nine times. The chain couples TRBV20-1 to TRBJ1-2, with TRBD1 identical over 11 bases. The CDR3 runs to 15 residues. CDR1 and CDR2 from the germline V gene are DFQATT and SNEGSKA (reference sequence). Trimming cost V 4 bases and J 6 bases; bases outside gene matches: 10. The CDR3 sequence is CSAIPGTGGRDGYTF. The CDR3 DNA sequence: TGCAGTGCTATCCCCGGGACAGGGGGAAGGGATGGCTACACCTTC.

This clonotype was found a few times. The chain links TRBV7-7 to TRBJ2-2, with D possibly TRBD2 on 6 matching bases. The CDR3 runs 16 residues. Per germline, CDR1 SSHAT and CDR2 FNYEAQ (reference sequence). Between the trimmed V and J ends, which lost 11 bases and 0 bases, there was a span of 19 bases. Here the CDR3 reads CASGYVAGPNTGELFF. The CDR3 nucleotides are TGTGCCTCCGGGTACGTCGCGGGGCCGAACACCGGGGAGCTGTTTTTT.

The table lists this clonotype with a few counts. A read error may account for a junction end that differs from germline. DNA of the CDR3: TGCAGCGTCGAAGATGGGCAGTTCTTC. Protein product: CSVEDGQFF. The chain couples TRBV29-1 to TRBJ2-1; D is unresolved. The CDR3 covers 9 residues. Germline V gene sequence: CDR1 SQVTM, CDR2 ANQGSEA.

Only a few counts were recorded for this clonotype. The chain uses TRBV4-3 and TRBJ2-3; D remains ambiguous. Trimming removed 2 bases from V and 8 bases from J, with 17 bases in between. Germline CDR1 is LGHNA and CDR2 is YSLEER. CDR3 length: 15 residues. The CDR3 reads CASSQRAQSIGTQYF. DNA for the CDR3: TGCGCCAGCAGCCAAAGGGCCCAGTCGATTGGTACGCAGTATTTT.

This clonotype occurred many times. Here the CDR3 reads CSARKGTGALNGYTF. CDR3 coding DNA: TGCAGTGCTAGAAAGGGGACAGGGGCCCTAAATGGCTACACCTTC. The J gene is TRBJ1-2, the V gene TRBV20-1; 10 nucleotides agree with TRBD1. Per the germline V gene, CDR1 is DFQATT and CDR2 is SNEGSKA (reference sequence). The CDR3 runs 15 residues. V dropped 2 bases and J dropped 6; count of bases not matched to a gene: 9.

The chain has TRBV12-3 or TRBV12-4 and TRBJ2-3, with 8 bases aligning to TRBD1. Germline trimming cut 6 bases from V and 0 bases from J; bases unmatched to any gene: 11. CDR3 length: 17 amino acids. CDR3 protein: CASRASGTGFSTDTQYF. The CDR3 DNA sequence: TGTGCCAGCAGGGCTTCCGGGACAGGCTTTAGCACAGATACGCAGTATTTT.

A few counts support this clonotype. The V and J genes are TRBV20-1 and TRBJ2-1, with TRBD2 as a possible D gene (6 bases). Gene TRBJ2-7 matches the end of the DNA better, so the J call may be wrong. Germline V gives CDR1 DFQATT, CDR2 SNEGSKA (reference sequence). The CDR3 totals 14 residues. The chain's CDR3 is CSAGRGSSYNEQYF. The CDR3 DNA reads as TGCAGTGCGGGTCGGGGGAGCTCCTACAATGAGCAGTACTTC.

This clonotype appeared a few times. The chain employs TRBV30 and TRBJ2-1; D might be TRBD2 (6 bases). V lost 1 base and J 3 bases, leaving 10 bases between the germline ends. Germline assignment: CDR1 GTSNPN and CDR2 SVGIG (reference sequence). The CDR3 length is 14 residues. The CDR3 loop is CAWSGRTNYNEQFF. CDR3 sequence (DNA): TGTGCCTGGAGTGGCCGGACTAACTACAATGAGCAGTTCTTC.

Many counts were recorded for this clonotype. The rearrangement links TRBV12-3 or TRBV12-4 to TRBJ2-6; no reliable D call. With 3 bases removed from V and 0 bases from J, the gap between germline ends came to 3 bases. CDR3 length: 14 residues. CDR3 residues: CASSFISGANVLTF. In DNA, the CDR3 is TGTGCCAGCAGTTTTATCTCTGGGGCCAACGTCCTGACTTTC.

The CDR3: CASSENQGQNTEAFF. The CDR3 DNA sequence: TGTGCCAGCAGTGAAAACCAGGGACAGAACACTGAAGCTTTCTTT. This sequence joins TRBV6-1 and TRBJ1-1, with D maybe TRBD1 (6 bases). V gave up 2 bases and J gave up 1 base, with 11 bases separating them. This CDR3 region has 15 residues. Germline V gene lookup returns CDR1 MNHNS and CDR2 SASEGT.

The chain links TRBV20-1 to TRBJ1-1; 7 bases agree with TRBD1. Germline V gene lookup returns CDR1 DFQATT and CDR2 SNEGSKA (reference sequence). This CDR3 contains 15 residues. Trimming cost V 4 bases and J 2 bases; bases outside gene matches: 10. The CDR3 region has the DNA TGCAGTGCTAACTTACAGGGGCCGGGTAACACTGAAGCTTTCTTT. The encoded protein is CSANLQGPGNTEAFF.